This T cell receptor (beta chain) originates from a study of cytomegalovirus exposure and HLA in healthy donors. In the PCR, 60 Vbeta and 13 Jbeta primers were used. TCRdb's table, derived via immunoSEQ multiplex PCR, lists solely in-frame clones and lacks some. The repertoire holds some 120,000 clones, with about four fifths as singletons. CDR1 and CDR2 (germline): SGHDT, YYEEEE. This CDR3 comprises 14 residues. The ends lost 4 bases at V and 1 base at J; junction bases unmatched: 2. The chain couples TRBV5-6 to TRBJ1-2; 9 bases match TRBD1. Sequencing was carried out using PBMCs. This sequence originates from a man aged 40-49 years in good health and CMV-seronegative. The CDR3: CASSTDRGNYGYTF. The CDR3 DNA sequence: TGTGCCAGCAGCACGGACAGGGGTAACTATGGCTACACCTTC.